This T cell receptor beta chain was documented in a study of sequential checkpoint blockade in melanoma. Looking at the study overall: Arm A got nivolumab then ipilimumab; arm B the reverse, 1:1.

The CDR3 covers 14 residues. The germline V gene encodes CDR1 MNHNS and CDR2 SASEGT. The V end lost 0 bases, the J end lost 6 bases, and 11 bases lay between the germline ends. The table came from immunoSEQ multiplex PCR; TCRdb's copy has only in-frame clones and leaves some out. Of fewer than 15,000 clones in the sample, less than 75% were seen once. This clone showed up just once. This sample's treatment: randomized to nivolumab then ipilimumab (arm A) or the reverse (arm B). DNA-damaging chemotherapy had not been given to any patient beforehand. From thawed PBMCs, live CD3+CD8+ cells negative for CD19 and CD56 were sorted.

This TCR came from a human donor with melanoma. This chain joins TRBV6-1 and TRBJ1-1, with D uncertain. Sample: CD8+ T cells sorted from blood (inferred from file names), taken from a patient given nivolumab and ipilimumab in sequence. CDR3 sequence (DNA): TGTGCCAGCAGTGAAGCGCAGGCCGCCGCTGAAGCTTTCTTT. This encodes CASSEAQAAAEAFF.